This TCR beta chain was documented in a study of CD8 T cells in ankylosing spondylitis. MiXCR, applied by TCRdb to the 5' RACE reads, yields one record per CDR3 protein. The sample holds roughly 68,000 distinct CDR3 sequences, 6% to 8% seen once. Germline values: CDR1 SSHAT, CDR2 FNYEAQ (reference sequence). This CDR3 has 13 residues. This clonotype was observed a few times. A junction boundary mismatches the germline segment, possibly from a read error. This sequence joins TRBV7-7 and TRBJ2-7; D possibly corresponds to TRBD1 (5 bases). The material sequenced was synovial fluid, either unsorted or a sorted T cell fraction (not recorded which). The receptor was derived from a male donor with ankylosing spondylitis. CDR3 protein: CASSQQERSEQYF. In DNA, the CDR3 is TGTGCTAGCAGCCAACAGGAGAGGTCCGAGCAGTACTTC.